One and the same sample provided the 22 T cell receptor beta chains below, sequenced in a study of Ad26.COV2.S vaccination and SARS-CoV-2 variants. The assay was immunoSEQ multiplex PCR, and TCRdb's table has in-frame clones only and misses some. The table includes more than 250,000 clones, about 90% detected once. Specified treatment: roughly 19 received Ad26.COV2.S at low or high dose, single or two shots; roughly five received placebo; per-sample allocation not given. Samples analyzed were those drawn on day 63 after the first vaccine or placebo injection. The sequences come from peripheral blood, collected in a trial of Ad26.COV2.S vaccine versus placebo. The receptor set was obtained from a person between 18 and 65 years old who received the Ad26.COV2.S COVID-19 vaccine or a placebo.

The CDR3 sequence: CASSFLPLGSGNTIYF. CDR3 nucleotides: TGTGCCAGCAGCTTTCTCCCGTTGGGCTCTGGAAACACCATATATTTT. This chain joins TRBV5-8 and TRBJ1-3; D remains unclear. Germline V gives CDR1 SGHTS, CDR2 YDEGEE. CDR3 length: 16 amino acids. Trimming removed 2 bases from V and 0 bases from J, with 12 bases in between.

The chain links TRBV6-1 to TRBJ2-1; D gene uncertain. With 3 bases removed from V and 10 bases from J, the gap between germline ends came to 7 bases. CDR1 and CDR2 from the germline V gene are MNHNS and SASEGT. The CDR3 extends over 11 amino acids. CDR3: CASSEAPEQFF. As DNA, the CDR3 is TGTGCCAGCAGTGAGGCCCCGGAGCAGTTCTTC.

The chain recombines TRBV15 with TRBJ2-2, with 10 bases identical to TRBD2. This CDR3 is built from 17 residues. Germline trimming cut 0 bases from V and 5 bases from J; bases unmatched to any gene: 6. The germline V gene encodes CDR1 LNHNV and CDR2 YYDKDF (reference sequence). CDR3 sequence (DNA): TGTGCCACCAGCAGAGATCCACTAGCGGGGTCGACCGGGGAGCTGTTTTTT. Amino acid sequence: CATSRDPLAGSTGELFF.

The CDR3 sequence: CASSPTTNQDTDTQYF. The CDR3 nucleotides read TGCGCCAGCAGCCCCACGACAAACCAAGACACAGATACGCAGTATTTT. This chain links TRBV5-1 with TRBJ2-3; no firm D call. V lost 4 bases to trimming and J lost 2 bases, with 17 bases between them. This CDR3 is built from 16 residues. From germline, CDR1 is SGHRS and CDR2 YFSETQ. The whole variable domain, remainder taken from reference TRBV5-1 and TRBJ2-3, is KAGVTQTPRYLIKTRGQQVTLSCSPISGHRSVSWYQQTPGQGLQFLFEYFSETQRNKGNFPGRFSGRQFSNSRSEMNVSTLELGDSALYLCASSPTTNQDTDTQYFGPGTRLTVL.

The CDR3 sequence is CASSSSFTGQIYNEQFF. CDR3 bases: TGCGCCAGCAGTTCCTCTTTCACGGGACAAATCTACAATGAGCAGTTCTTC. The V and J genes are TRBV10-1 and TRBJ2-1; a weak D match, TRBD1 (6 bases). The CDR3 has 17 amino acids. Germline V gene sequence: CDR1 WNHNN, CDR2 SYGVQD (reference sequence). The V and J ends lost 5 bases and 3 bases respectively, with 20 bases between them.

The CDR3, as DNA: TGTGCCAGCAATAAAGACAGGCCGGGGGTTGACATTCAGTACTTC. Its translation is CASNKDRPGVDIQYF. This sequence joins TRBV6-5 and TRBJ2-4; D is perhaps TRBD1 or TRBD2 (6 bases each). V was pared by 7 bases and J by 8 bases, with 21 bases between. The CDR3 is made up of 15 amino acids. In germline, CDR1 is MNHEY, CDR2 SVGAGI.

As DNA, the CDR3 is TGCGCCAGCAGCCGTACAGGGGCCGAGCCCCAGCATTTT. It translates to CASSRTGAEPQHF. V usage is TRBV4-1 and J usage is TRBJ1-5; 7 nucleotides agree with TRBD1. Germline loops: CDR1 MGHRA, CDR2 YSYEKL. The trim removed 4 bases at V and 8 bases at J, leaving 5 bases unmatched. The CDR3 consists of 13 residues.

V and J are TRBV12-3 or TRBV12-4 and TRBJ1-5; D is unclear. Trimming took off 4 bases at V and 6 bases at J, with 7 bases between the two ends. The CDR3 sequence is 12 residues long. As DNA, the CDR3 is TGTGCCAGCAGTTCGAGGTTTCAGCCCCAGCATTTT. This translates into CASSSRFQPQHF.

Written as DNA, the CDR3 is TGCGCCAGCAGCTTCTCCCCTAGGACAGAGTATAATTCACCCCTCCACTTT. Amino acid sequence: CASSFSPRTEYNSPLHF. The chain links TRBV5-1 to TRBJ1-6; D might be TRBD1 (6 bases). The CDR3 spans 17 residues. V shed 2 bases and J shed 4 bases, with 16 bases lying between them. Germline values: CDR1 SGHRS, CDR2 YFSETQ.

V gene TRBV6-5 combines with J gene TRBJ2-2, with D perhaps TRBD2 (6 bases). V dropped 8 bases and J dropped 1 base, with 11 bases sitting between them. CDR3 size: 14 residues. The germline V gene encodes CDR1 MNHEY and CDR2 SVGAGI. CDR3 amino acids: CASARDLNTGELFF. The CDR3 region has the DNA TGTGCCAGCGCCAGGGACTTGAACACCGGGGAGCTGTTTTTT.

The chain combines TRBV5-1 with TRBJ1-1; possibly TRBD1 for D (6 bases). CDR1 and CDR2 (germline): SGHRS, YFSETQ. V was trimmed by 3 bases and J by 0 bases, leaving 9 bases between them. The CDR3 has 14 amino acids. The CDR3 coding sequence is TGCGCCAGCAGCTCTGGACAGTTGAACACTGAAGCTTTCTTT. This encodes CASSSGQLNTEAFF.

The chain employs TRBV28 and TRBJ1-1, with D perhaps TRBD1 (6 bases). The CDR3 length is 16 residues. V was cut by 5 bases and J by 3 bases, with 19 bases left in between. Per the germline V gene, CDR1 is MDHEN and CDR2 is SYDVKM. The CDR3 spells CASSPPGARSDTEAFF. DNA of the CDR3: TGTGCCAGCAGTCCCCCGGGGGCGCGGTCGGACACTGAAGCTTTCTTT.

The chain combines TRBV7-9 with TRBJ1-2; TRBD1 matches 12 bases. The V gene's germline CDR1 is SEHNR and CDR2 FQNEAQ (reference sequence). The V segment lost 4 bases and the J segment 6 bases; nucleotides outside the gene matches: 3. CDR3 length equals 14 residues. The DNA for the CDR3 is TGTGCCAGCAGCTCGGGACAGGGGGCCGATGGCTACACCTTC. Translated, it gives CASSSGQGADGYTF.

The chain couples TRBV12-5 to TRBJ1-5; D ambiguous. CDR3 length equals 18 residues. V lost 3 bases and J 0 bases, leaving 18 bases between the germline ends. CDR1 and CDR2 (germline): LGHNT, FRNRAP. CDR3 sequence reads: CASGFSATTKYSNQPQHF. The CDR3 DNA is TGTGCTAGTGGTTTCTCGGCCACCACGAAATATAGCAATCAGCCCCAGCATTTT.

The chain joins TRBV4-1 to TRBJ1-4; no definite D call. Germline assignment: CDR1 MGHRA and CDR2 YSYEKL. This CDR3 has 13 residues. Trimming left V 0 bases short and J 10 bases short, with 9 bases between. The CDR3 sequence: CASSQDPAGKLFF. The CDR3 region has the DNA TGCGCCAGCAGCCAAGACCCCGCCGGAAAACTGTTTTTT.

The chain uses TRBV5-1 and TRBJ2-5, with TRBD1 matching 11 bases. The length of the CDR3 is 15 residues. Trimming at V came to 4 bases and at J to 5 bases, leaving 7 bases not matched to a gene. CDR1 and CDR2 (germline): SGHRS, YFSETQ. The CDR3 region is CASSPGTGGAETQYF. The CDR3 nucleotides are TGCGCCAGCAGCCCTGGGACAGGGGGGGCGGAGACCCAGTACTTC.

The gene calls are TRBV6-5 and TRBJ2-7; D is unclear. The CDR3 length is 14 residues. Germline V gene data show CDR1 as MNHEY and CDR2 as SVGAGI. Trimming took 7 bases from V and 6 from J, leaving 19 bases between them. The CDR3 region is CASTRAGVSAEQYF. The CDR3 DNA reads as TGTGCCAGCACCAGAGCTGGCGTGTCAGCCGAGCAGTACTTC.

The chain couples TRBV6-5 to TRBJ2-7; 11 nucleotides match TRBD2. CDR3 length equals 15 residues. With V trimmed by 9 bases and J by 0 bases, 7 bases remained unmatched. Per the germline V gene, CDR1 is MNHEY and CDR2 is SVGAGI. The CDR3 region has the DNA TGTGCCAGATATAGACTAGCGGGACGCTCCTACGAGCAGTACTTC. Amino acids: CARYRLAGRSYEQYF.

V is TRBV6-4 and J is TRBJ1-2, with 9 bases aligning to TRBD1. V lost 0 bases and J lost 8; bases outside the gene matches: 7. CDR1 and CDR2 (germline): MRHNA, SNTAGT. There are 15 residues in the CDR3. CDR3 loop: CASSDSGQGIQGYTF. DNA of the CDR3: TGTGCCAGCAGTGACTCGGGACAGGGTATTCAGGGCTACACCTTC.

This clone showed up just a few times. Within the sample, other DNA sequences also encode this same CDR3. This chain connects TRBV28 to TRBJ2-7; the match to TRBD2 covers 9 bases. CDR3 length: 13 residues. V lost 9 bases to trimming and J lost 0 bases; unmatched junction nucleotides: 3. CDR1 and CDR2 (germline): MDHEN, SYDVKM. Written as DNA, the CDR3 is TGTGCCAGTTTAGCGGGAGCCTCCTACGAGCAGTACTTC. Amino acid sequence: CASLAGASYEQYF.

Only one count was recorded for this clone. The genes are TRBV6-5 and TRBJ1-2; D is uncertain. Per the germline V gene, CDR1 is MNHEY and CDR2 is SVGAGI. This CDR3 has 13 amino acids. Trimming pared 2 bases from V and 1 base from J, leaving 5 bases between. The CDR3 bases are TGTGCCAGCAGTTACAGCGTTAACTATGGCTACACCTTC. Protein sequence: CASSYSVNYGYTF.

The chain combines TRBV2 with TRBJ1-1; weak D call: TRBD1 (6 bases). The CDR3 is 12 amino acids. V dropped 3 bases and J dropped 11 bases, with 13 bases sitting between them. Germline V gene sequence: CDR1 SNHLY, CDR2 FYNNEI. CDR3 protein: CASSELGAVAFF. For the CDR3, the DNA is TGTGCCAGCAGTGAGTTGGGGGCCGTGGCTTTCTTT.